The clone carrying this TCR beta chain was observed at least ten times. The data belong to a study of neurological immune-mediated disorders. With 10-nucleotide random UMIs, 5'RACE was used to make the cDNA. MiXCR, run by TCRdb on the 5' RACE reads, gives a single entry per CDR3 protein. The table has 85,000 to 110,000 distinct CDR3 sequences, 9.5% to 14% seen once. Regarding time point: longitudinal time-point 3. CDR3 size: 13 residues. J gave up 6 bases and V 3 bases, and 4 bases lay outside the gene matches. Looked up from germline, CDR1 is SGHRS and CDR2 is YFSETQ. The TCR was taken from a female donor with HTLV-1-associated myelopathy (HAM/TSP). The V call is TRBV5-1, the J call TRBJ2-3; 7 bases line up with TRBD2. The sequenced sample was PBMCs. The CDR3 loop reads CASSWLGGDTQYF. The CDR3 nucleotides read TGCGCCAGCAGCTGGTTGGGGGGGGATACGCAGTATTTT.